A single sample gave rise to the 27 T cell receptor beta chains below, sequenced in a study of PD-L1 blockade in urothelial cancer (dated by TCRdb to about 2017). The sample's time point, from its label and the paper: pretreatment peripheral blood. Libraries were constructed by the immunoSEQ multiplex PCR assay. Held by TCRdb, this immuneACCESS table contains in-frame sequences only and omits some clones. Under half of the omission traces to an unresolved V gene where checked; the cause of the rest is unknown. The sample profile shows about 130,000 clones; about 88% of them were found once. Of the sample, about 2.9% is held by the ten largest clones. Specimen: PBMCs, collected around atezolizumab (anti-PD-L1) treatment. The receptors shown here come from a man in his forties or fifties with urothelial cancer.

Regarding this clone: Additional DNA sequences in this sample encode the identical CDR3. The rearrangement links TRBV5-1 to TRBJ2-3, with D possibly being TRBD1 (6 bases). V lost 4 bases to trimming and J lost 0 bases, with 9 bases between them. Germline CDR1 reads SGHRS; CDR2 reads YFSETQ. The CDR3 has 14 amino acids. The CDR3 spells CASSRTASTDTQYF. CDR3 sequence (DNA): TGCGCCAGCAGCAGGACAGCCAGCACAGATACGCAGTATTTT.

This clone has more than one count but fewer than ten. The gene calls are TRBV4-2 and TRBJ2-3, with TRBD1 matching over 9 bases. V was pared by 4 bases and J by 2 bases, with 7 bases of the junction left unmatched. This CDR3 has 16 residues. Germline-derived CDR1 and CDR2 are LGHNA and YNFKEQ. The DNA of the CDR3 is TGTGCCAGCAGCCCTCTGGGACAGGGCTTCACAGATACGCAGTATTTT. This gives the protein CASSPLGQGFTDTQYF.

V usage is TRBV5-1 and J usage is TRBJ2-7; TRBD2 matches 10 bases. The CDR3 is 13 amino acids. The germline V gene encodes CDR1 SGHRS and CDR2 YFSETQ. The trim removed 8 bases at V and 5 bases at J, leaving 7 bases unmatched. As DNA, the CDR3 is TGCGCCAGTACGTGGCTAGCGGGAGACGAGCAGTACTTC. As protein: CASTWLAGDEQYF.

V and J are TRBV9 and TRBJ1-5, with 7 bases identical to TRBD1. V lost 6 bases and J lost 4; bases outside the gene matches: 10. CDR1 and CDR2 (germline): SGDLS, YYNGEE. The CDR3 contains 15 residues. The CDR3 sequence: CASTLQGRTNQPQHF. The CDR3 region has the DNA TGTGCCAGCACCCTACAGGGGCGCACTAATCAGCCCCAGCATTTT.

The table lists this clone with a few counts. The chain links TRBV6-5 to TRBJ2-1; TRBD2 matches 9 bases. Germline trimming cut 4 bases from V and 4 bases from J; bases unmatched to any gene: 5. Germline lookup yields CDR1 MNHEY and CDR2 SVGAGI. CDR3 size: 15 residues. The CDR3 region has the DNA TGTGCCAGCAGTTCCGCGGGAGGGGCGTACAATGAGCAGTTCTTC. It codes for CASSSAGGAYNEQFF.

This chain joins TRBV5-6 and TRBJ1-6; possible D gene TRBD1, 5 bases. Trimming took off 1 base at V and 5 bases at J, with 7 bases between the two ends. The CDR3 has 14 residues. Germline V gives CDR1 SGHDT, CDR2 YYEEEE. The CDR3 nucleotides are TGTGCCAGCAGCTTGCGCAGGGATAATTCACCCCTCCACTTT. This translates into CASSLRRDNSPLHF.

This CDR3 is CASSRTGTGNNEQFF. CDR3 sequence (DNA): TGTGCCAGCAGTCGTACCGGGACAGGAAACAATGAGCAGTTCTTC. The chain has TRBV6-4 and TRBJ2-1, with 8 bases fitting TRBD1. The CDR3 is 15 amino acids. With 5 bases clipped from V and 5 bases from J, the junction kept 8 bases outside the gene matches. Germline lookup yields CDR1 MRHNA and CDR2 SNTAGT.

The chain has TRBV7-9 and TRBJ1-2; no clear D gene. The CDR3 has 14 amino acids. The V gene lost 1 base and the J gene lost 5 bases, with 11 bases spanning the gap. Germline V gene data show CDR1 as SEHNR and CDR2 as FQNEAQ (reference sequence). CDR3 residues: CASSLGAFGYGYTF. CDR3 nucleotides: TGTGCCAGCAGCTTAGGGGCGTTTGGATATGGCTACACCTTC.

The gene calls are TRBV6-4 and TRBJ2-3; 10 nucleotides line up with TRBD1. CDR3 length: 15 amino acids. CDR1 is MRHNA and CDR2 is SNTAGT in the germline V gene. V trimming: 8 bases; J trimming: 4 bases; junction bases outside the gene matches: 9. CDR3 in DNA: TGTGCCAGCGGGGAACCGGGACAGGGGCCAGATACGCAGTATTTT. It encodes CASGEPGQGPDTQYF.

The J gene is TRBJ1-1, the V gene TRBV5-1; the D gene is possibly TRBD1 (6 bases). CDR3 size: 15 residues. Germline V CDR1 and CDR2: SGHRS, YFSETQ. V lost 3 bases and J 5 bases, leaving 17 bases between the germline ends. CDR3 loop: CASSYSTGSGTEAFF. The CDR3 DNA reads TGCGCCAGCAGCTACTCGACAGGATCGGGGACTGAAGCTTTCTTT.

This rearrangement joins TRBV7-9 to TRBJ2-3, with TRBD1 matching over 9 bases. CDR1 is SEHNR and CDR2 is FQNEAQ in the germline V gene (reference sequence). The CDR3 is 16 residues long. V was pared by 5 bases and J by 3 bases, with 9 bases of the junction left unmatched. The CDR3 DNA reads as TGTGCCAGCAGCATCTATACAGGGGGCGAAACAGATACGCAGTATTTT. It codes for CASSIYTGGETDTQYF.

This clone was counted once. The gene calls are TRBV2 and TRBJ2-1; D unresolved. There are 11 residues in the CDR3. V shed 6 bases and J shed 9 bases, with 9 bases lying between them. CDR1 SNHLY and CDR2 FYNNEI come from the germline V gene. CDR3 region: CASSSHVEQFF. Here the CDR3 DNA reads TGTGCCAGCAGCTCACATGTTGAGCAGTTCTTC. The whole variable domain, filled in from reference TRBV2 and TRBJ2-1, reads EPEVTQTPSHQVTQMGQEVILRCVPISNHLYFYWYRQILGQKVEFLVSFYNNEISEKSEIFDDQFSVERPDGSNFTLKIRSTKLEDSAMYFCASSSHVEQFFGPGTRLTVL.

This chain joins TRBV6-5 and TRBJ2-6; the D gene is possibly TRBD1 (5 bases). Trimming shortened V by 6 bases and J by 0 bases, and 9 bases separated the two germline ends. The CDR3 runs to 15 residues. Germline CDR1 and CDR2: MNHEY and SVGAGI. This chain's CDR3 is CASRSRVSGANVLTF. The CDR3 DNA is TGTGCCAGCAGGTCCAGGGTCTCTGGGGCCAACGTCCTGACTTTC.

The chain recombines TRBV7-8 with TRBJ1-4; unclear D gene. This CDR3 contains 17 residues. Germline loops: CDR1 SGHVS, CDR2 FQNEAQ. V lost 1 base and J 3 bases, leaving 15 bases between the germline ends. This CDR3 is CASSLGAFRTPNEKLFF. DNA of the CDR3: TGTGCCAGCAGCTTAGGTGCTTTTCGGACTCCTAATGAAAAACTGTTTTTT.

This chain uses TRBV28 with TRBJ1-2; no firm D call. Trimming removed 2 bases at V and 8 bases at J, with 24 bases between. This CDR3 spans 17 amino acids. The germline CDR1 and CDR2 sequences are MDHEN and SYDVKM. The CDR3 spells CASSLMAGASYLRGYTF. The CDR3 DNA reads as TGTGCCAGCAGTTTAATGGCAGGCGCATCTTACCTCAGGGGCTACACCTTC.

The chain combines TRBV5-1 with TRBJ1-2, with a tentative D call TRBD1 (5 bases). With 0 bases removed from V and 7 bases from J, the gap between germline ends came to 16 bases. The CDR3 contains 15 residues. In germline, CDR1 is SGHRS, CDR2 YFSETQ. Written as DNA, the CDR3 is TGCGCCAGCAGCTTGGGGTCGGGGCAGGGAGGTGGCTACACCTTC. Its translation is CASSLGSGQGGGYTF.

J is TRBJ1-1 and V is TRBV10-1, with D uncertain. The CDR3 totals 16 residues. Germline V gene data show CDR1 as WNHNN and CDR2 as SYGVQD (reference sequence). With 0 bases removed from V and 3 bases from J, the gap between germline ends came to 14 bases. In DNA form, the CDR3 reads TGCGCCAGCAGTGAGTCTAAGTGGTTGAGAGACACTGAAGCTTTCTTT. Translated: CASSESKWLRDTEAFF.

The J gene is TRBJ1-3, the V gene TRBV9, with D maybe TRBD1 (6 bases). Germline assignment: CDR1 SGDLS and CDR2 YYNGEE. The CDR3 loop spans 15 amino acids. Trimming removed 1 base from V and 1 base from J, with 9 bases in between. CDR3 DNA sequence: TGTGCCAGCAGCGTAATGGACAGTTCTGGAAACACCATATATTTT. Its protein product is CASSVMDSSGNTIYF.

This rearrangement joins TRBV2 to TRBJ2-3; the match to TRBD2 covers 13 bases. The germline V gene encodes CDR1 SNHLY and CDR2 FYNNEI. CDR3 length equals 19 residues. With V trimmed by 4 bases and J by 6 bases, 16 bases remained unmatched. This chain's CDR3 is CASSGFLYRTSGSSDTQYF. The CDR3 nucleotides are TGTGCCAGCAGTGGGTTTTTGTATCGGACTAGCGGGAGTAGTGATACGCAGTATTTT.

This clone was found once. The rearrangement links TRBV15 to TRBJ2-1; D possibly corresponds to TRBD2 (5 bases). Germline V CDR1 and CDR2: LNHNV, YYDKDF (reference sequence). V was trimmed by 0 bases and J by 6 bases, leaving 12 bases between them. The CDR3 extends over 15 amino acids. The chain's CDR3 is CATSRDSAFPNEQFF. For the CDR3, the DNA is TGTGCCACCAGCAGAGATAGCGCCTTCCCCAATGAGCAGTTCTTC.

The gene calls are TRBV20-1 and TRBJ1-2; D gene uncertain. Germline V gene lookup returns CDR1 DFQATT and CDR2 SNEGSKA (reference sequence). The V end was cut by 5 bases, the J end by 5 bases, with 9 bases between. The CDR3 sequence is 11 residues long. CDR3: CSAFLQYGYTF. The CDR3 nucleotides read TGCAGTGCTTTTTTGCAGTATGGCTACACCTTC.

The chain has TRBV2 and TRBJ1-6, with 10 bases that match TRBD1. The V segment lost 6 bases and the J segment 6 bases; nucleotides outside the gene matches: 5. The CDR3 sequence is 15 residues long. The V gene's germline CDR1 is SNHLY and CDR2 FYNNEI. The CDR3 coding sequence is TGTGCCAGCAGCGGACAGGGGGTCCGTAATTCACCCCTCCACTTT. Translating it yields CASSGQGVRNSPLHF. The complete variable domain, with remaining parts taken from reference TRBV2 and TRBJ1-6, reads EPEVTQTPSHQVTQMGQEVILRCVPISNHLYFYWYRQILGQKVEFLVSFYNNEISEKSEIFDDQFSVERPDGSNFTLKIRSTKLEDSAMYFCASSGQGVRNSPLHFGNGTRLTVT.

Concerning this clone itself: The junction departs from germline at one end; a sequencing error may be responsible. Within the sample, other DNA sequences also encode this same CDR3. Here the CDR3 reads CASSLANEAEAFF. CDR3 coding DNA: TGTGCCAGCAGCTTAGCGAACGAGGCTGAGGCTTTCTTT. The gene calls are TRBV7-8 and TRBJ1-1; D is uncertain. Looked up from germline, CDR1 is SGHVS and CDR2 is FQNEAQ. The CDR3 extends over 13 amino acids.

The chain uses TRBV2 and TRBJ1-2, with 10 bases matching TRBD1. Trimming cost V 4 bases and J 0 bases; bases outside gene matches: 5. CDR3 size: 16 residues. Looked up from germline, CDR1 is SNHLY and CDR2 is FYNNEI. The CDR3 is CASSATGGEANYGYTF. CDR3 bases: TGTGCCAGCAGTGCGACAGGGGGCGAGGCTAACTATGGCTACACCTTC.

The chain is built from TRBV30 and TRBJ1-5; a possible D gene is TRBD1 (5 bases). CDR1 is GTSNPN and CDR2 is SVGIG in the germline V gene (reference sequence). CDR3 length: 14 residues. The V gene lost 3 bases and the J gene lost 2 bases, with 11 bases spanning the gap. CDR3 DNA sequence: TGTGCCTGGAGGACCCAGGGCGGCAATCAGCCCCAGCATTTT. Translating gives CAWRTQGGNQPQHF.

The chain recombines TRBV27 with TRBJ1-4; D may be TRBD1 (6 bases). V lost 2 bases and J lost 3, with 10 bases in between. Germline values: CDR1 MNHEY, CDR2 SMNVEV (reference sequence). The CDR3 loop spans 15 amino acids. The CDR3 sequence is CASSLAGVPNEKLFF. DNA for the CDR3: TGTGCCAGCAGTTTAGCAGGGGTGCCTAATGAAAAACTGTTTTTT.

V and J are TRBV6-6 and TRBJ2-7; D is possibly TRBD2 (6 bases). The V end was cut by 0 bases, the J end by 6 bases, with 15 bases between. This CDR3 contains 15 residues. CDR1 and CDR2 from the germline V gene are MNHNY and SVGAGI (reference sequence). This CDR3 is CASSYSRGVLSEQYF. The CDR3 DNA sequence: TGTGCCAGCAGTTACTCGCGGGGCGTACTCTCCGAGCAGTACTTC.